This entry lists 3 T cell receptor beta chains sequenced from one sample in a study of blood T cell repertoires in COVID-19. Produced via immunoSEQ multiplex PCR; TCRdb's table is partial and in-frame only. The sample yields some 530,000 clones, about 85% seen once. The sample comprised PBMCs or T cells enriched from blood (not recorded which). The receptor source for this set is an older woman who had recovered from COVID-19.

The J gene is TRBJ1-3, the V gene TRBV9, with TRBD1 as a possible D gene (5 bases). With 2 bases removed from V and 4 bases from J, the gap between germline ends came to 13 bases. CDR1 is SGDLS, CDR2 YYNGEE, per germline. The CDR3 extends over 15 amino acids. The DNA for the CDR3 is TGTGCCAGCAGCGTTGGGGGGAATTTAGGAAACACCATATATTTT. Encoded protein: CASSVGGNLGNTIYF.

The chain uses TRBV2 and TRBJ1-1, with 10 nucleotides matching TRBD1. J lost 4 bases, V lost 9 bases, and 8 bases had no gene match. The CDR3 has 14 amino acids. The germline V gene encodes CDR1 SNHLY and CDR2 FYNNEI. CDR3 DNA: TGTGCCAGGACAGGGGGCGCCGAAGGCACTGAAGCTTTCTTT. Translating it yields CARTGGAEGTEAFF.

CDR3 protein: CATSTGGSNYGYTF. Here the CDR3 DNA reads TGTGCCACCAGCACCGGGGGGTCTAACTATGGCTACACCTTC. This rearrangement joins TRBV24-1 to TRBJ1-2; maybe TRBD1 (5 bases). This CDR3 contains 14 residues. Germline V CDR1 and CDR2: KGHDR, SFDVKD. V was cut by 7 bases and J by 0 bases, with 11 bases left in between.